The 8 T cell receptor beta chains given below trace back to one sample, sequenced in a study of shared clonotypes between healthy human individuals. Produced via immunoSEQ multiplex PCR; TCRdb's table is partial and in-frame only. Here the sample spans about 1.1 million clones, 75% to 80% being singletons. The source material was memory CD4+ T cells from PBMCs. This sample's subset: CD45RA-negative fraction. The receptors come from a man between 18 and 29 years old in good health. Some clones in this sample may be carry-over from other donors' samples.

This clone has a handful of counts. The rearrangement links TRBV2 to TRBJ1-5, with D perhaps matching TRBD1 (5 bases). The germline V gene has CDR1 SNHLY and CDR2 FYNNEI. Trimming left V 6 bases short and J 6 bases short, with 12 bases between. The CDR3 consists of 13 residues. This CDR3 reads CASRDTLVQPQHF. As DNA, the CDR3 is TGTGCCAGCAGGGACACACTGGTTCAGCCCCAGCATTTT.

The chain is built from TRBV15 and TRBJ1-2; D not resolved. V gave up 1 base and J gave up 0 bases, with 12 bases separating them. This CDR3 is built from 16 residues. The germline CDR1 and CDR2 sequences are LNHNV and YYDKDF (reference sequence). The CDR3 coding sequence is TGTGCCACCAGCAGAGGTGGGCGGTCTACTAACTATGGCTACACCTTC. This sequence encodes CATSRGGRSTNYGYTF.

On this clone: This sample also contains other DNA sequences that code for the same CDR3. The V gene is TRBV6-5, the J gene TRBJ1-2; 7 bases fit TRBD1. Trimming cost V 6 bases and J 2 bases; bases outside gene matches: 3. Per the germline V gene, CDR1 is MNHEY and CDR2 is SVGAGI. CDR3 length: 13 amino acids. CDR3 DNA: TGTGCCAGCAGCCCACAGGGGAACTATGGCTACACCTTC. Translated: CASSPQGNYGYTF.

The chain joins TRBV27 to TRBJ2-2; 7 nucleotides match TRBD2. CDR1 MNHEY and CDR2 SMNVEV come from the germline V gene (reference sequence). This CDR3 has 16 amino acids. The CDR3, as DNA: TGTGTCCGTCGGCGGGAGAGGTCCGTCCACACCGGGGAGCTGTTTTTT. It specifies CVRRRERSVHTGELFF.

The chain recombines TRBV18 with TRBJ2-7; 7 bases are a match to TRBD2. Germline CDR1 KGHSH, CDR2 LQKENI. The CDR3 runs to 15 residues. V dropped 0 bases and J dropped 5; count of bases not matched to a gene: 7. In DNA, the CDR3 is TGTGCCAGCTCACCACCGGGAGGGCGGGGAGACGAGCAGTACTTC. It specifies CASSPPGGRGDEQYF. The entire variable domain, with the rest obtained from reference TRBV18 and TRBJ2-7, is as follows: NAGVMQNPRHLVRRRGQEARLRCSPMKGHSHVYWYRQLPEEGLKFMVYLQKENIIDESGMPKERFSAEFPKEGPSILRIQQVVRGDSAAYFCASSPPGGRGDEQYFGPGTRLTVT.

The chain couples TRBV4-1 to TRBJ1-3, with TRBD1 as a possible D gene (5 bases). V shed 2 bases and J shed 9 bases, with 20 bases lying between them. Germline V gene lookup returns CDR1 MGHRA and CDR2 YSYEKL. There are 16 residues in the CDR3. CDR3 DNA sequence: TGCGCCAGCAGCCAAATGCCCGGGACCGCGGGGAGCACCATATATTTT. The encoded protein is CASSQMPGTAGSTIYF.

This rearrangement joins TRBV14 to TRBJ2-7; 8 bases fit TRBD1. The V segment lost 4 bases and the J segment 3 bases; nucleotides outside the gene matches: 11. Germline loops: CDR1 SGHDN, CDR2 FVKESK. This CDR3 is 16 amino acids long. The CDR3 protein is CASSPRPTGANYEQYF. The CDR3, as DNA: TGTGCCAGCAGCCCGAGACCGACAGGGGCGAACTACGAGCAGTACTTC.

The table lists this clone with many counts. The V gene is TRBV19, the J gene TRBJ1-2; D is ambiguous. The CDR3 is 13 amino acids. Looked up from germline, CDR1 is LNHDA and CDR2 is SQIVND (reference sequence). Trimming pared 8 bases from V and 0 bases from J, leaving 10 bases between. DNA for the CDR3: TGTGCCAGTTCATATAACCCTAACTATGGCTACACCTTC. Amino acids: CASSYNPNYGYTF.